Listed here are 17 T cell receptor beta chains from one sample, sequenced in a study of CD8 T cells in Susac syndrome. A quantity of about 0.5 to 1 ug RNA underwent reverse transcription using random hexamers. A single record per CDR3 protein comes from TCRdb applying MiXCR to the immunoSEQ multiplex PCR reads. Counted here are about 280,000 distinct CDR3 sequences, 70% to 90% occurring once; the ten biggest clones make up 0.11%. Source material: CD8+ T cells from PBMCs. The source is a human donor with multiple sclerosis.

The chain is built from TRBV11-2 and TRBJ2-7; weak D call: TRBD1 (5 bases). CDR3 length equals 15 residues. V shed 5 bases and J shed 4 bases, with 18 bases lying between them. Germline loops: CDR1 SGHAT, CDR2 FQNNGV. The CDR3 reads CASSPVFYRSYEQYF. DNA for the CDR3: TGTGCCAGCAGCCCTGTATTCTACAGGAGTTACGAGCAGTACTTC.

The genes are TRBV6-5 and TRBJ2-3; weak D call: TRBD1 (5 bases). The V end lost 0 bases, the J end lost 5 bases, and 12 bases lay between the germline ends. The germline V gene encodes CDR1 MNHEY and CDR2 SVGAGI. The CDR3 runs to 15 residues. CDR3 sequence (DNA): TGTGCCAGCAGTTACTCCGCAGGGATAAAAGATACGCAGTATTTT. It codes for CASSYSAGIKDTQYF.

The chain couples TRBV27 to TRBJ1-5; 7 bases match TRBD1. Per germline, CDR1 MNHEY and CDR2 SMNVEV (reference sequence). CDR3 length equals 14 residues. The ends lost 7 bases at V and 1 base at J; junction bases unmatched: 4. Here the CDR3 reads CASTPQGSNQPQHF. CDR3 DNA: TGTGCCAGCACCCCACAGGGGAGCAATCAGCCCCAGCATTTT.

This sequence joins TRBV27 and TRBJ2-7; D not resolved. Germline CDR1 and CDR2: MNHEY and SMNVEV (reference sequence). This CDR3 region has 13 residues. Trimming pared 7 bases from V and 2 bases from J, leaving 12 bases between. Written as DNA, the CDR3 is TGTGCCAGCACTAGTAAAGCCACCTACGAGCAGTACTTC. Amino acids: CASTSKATYEQYF.

This clonotype was seen only a few times. This chain uses TRBV5-1 with TRBJ2-3; 9 nucleotides match TRBD1. The J segment lost 4 bases and the V segment lost 4 bases, leaving 13 bases of the junction unmatched. There are 17 residues in the CDR3. CDR1 SGHRS and CDR2 YFSETQ come from the germline V gene. The chain's CDR3 is CASSPLLDRGWADTQYF. As DNA, the CDR3 is TGCGCCAGCAGCCCGCTTCTGGACAGGGGTTGGGCAGATACGCAGTATTTT.

The V and J genes are TRBV27 and TRBJ2-7, with D possibly matching TRBD2 (5 bases). Germline V lookup: CDR1 MNHEY, CDR2 SMNVEV (reference sequence). Between the trimmed V and J ends, which lost 3 bases and 3 bases, there was a span of 18 bases. The CDR3 is 16 amino acids. CDR3 in amino acids: CASSFSPGREFYEQYF. The CDR3 nucleotides are TGTGCCAGCAGTTTTAGTCCCGGACGGGAATTCTACGAGCAGTACTTC.

This chain joins TRBV29-1 and TRBJ2-7; 9 bases are a match to TRBD1. In germline, CDR1 is SQVTM, CDR2 ANQGSEA. J gave up 5 bases and V 4 bases, and 3 bases lay outside the gene matches. CDR3 length: 12 residues. The CDR3 protein is CSVGDRVDEQYF. CDR3 coding DNA: TGCAGCGTTGGGGACAGGGTCGACGAGCAGTACTTC.

Written as DNA, the CDR3 is TGTGCCAGCACCGAAGGGTCCGGCAGGCGAGAGACCCAGTACTTC. Translation: CASTEGSGRRETQYF. The chain employs TRBV6-2 or TRBV6-3 and TRBJ2-5; no reliable D call. The CDR3 has 15 amino acids. V lost 7 bases and J 4 bases, leaving 19 bases between the germline ends. In germline, CDR1 is MNHEY, CDR2 SVGEGT.

The count of this clonotype is one. The genes are TRBV30 and TRBJ2-7, with TRBD2 as a possible D gene (6 bases). The CDR3 spans 11 residues. Trimming cost V 0 bases and J 9 bases, with 9 bases left between them. Germline CDR1 GTSNPN, CDR2 SVGIG (reference sequence). The CDR3 DNA reads as TGTGCCTGGAGTGTCTCCGGGAGGCAGTACTTC. Its translation is CAWSVSGRQYF.

The chain links TRBV6-1 to TRBJ2-7; 7 nucleotides match TRBD2. CDR3 size: 16 residues. V was clipped by 5 bases and J by 5 bases; unmatched bases: 15. Per germline, CDR1 MNHNS and CDR2 SASEGT. CDR3: CASSPYLAGAEDEQYF. DNA of the CDR3: TGTGCCAGCAGTCCATACCTCGCGGGAGCGGAAGACGAGCAGTACTTC.

J is TRBJ2-7 and V is TRBV10-3; tentative D call: TRBD2 (6 bases). The CDR3 is 17 residues long. Deletions cut 11 bases from V and 0 bases from J, with 26 bases between. CDR1 ENHRY and CDR2 SYGVKD come from the germline V gene. CDR3 coding DNA: TGTGCCGTCAAGGGCGCTGACGGGGGTAGCCTCTCCTACGAGCAGTACTTC. It is translated as CAVKGADGGSLSYEQYF.

This chain connects TRBV9 to TRBJ2-3; TRBD2 might be the D (5 bases). The V gene lost 4 bases and the J gene lost 2 bases, with 17 bases spanning the gap. The CDR3 loop spans 16 amino acids. Germline V gene data show CDR1 as SGDLS and CDR2 as YYNGEE. The DNA for the CDR3 is TGTGCCAGCAGCACCCAGCAAGACTACCTCACAGATACGCAGTATTTT. Amino acids: CASSTQQDYLTDTQYF.

In this sample, this clonotype turned up once. DNA for the CDR3: TGTGCCAGCAGCTTAGTCCCTCAGGGATCGAACACTGAAGCTTTCTTT. Translation: CASSLVPQGSNTEAFF. V usage is TRBV13 and J usage is TRBJ1-1, with TRBD1 as a possible D gene (5 bases). Trimming took off 1 base at V and 1 base at J, with 13 bases between the two ends. Germline V CDR1 and CDR2: PRHDT, FYEKMQ (reference sequence). This CDR3 contains 16 residues.

The chain links TRBV5-1 to TRBJ2-1, with TRBD2 matching 8 bases. CDR3 size: 17 residues. Losses at the gene ends were 0 bases for V and 4 bases for J; bases not matched to a gene: 9. CDR1 and CDR2 from the germline V gene are SGHRS and YFSETQ. Here the CDR3 reads CASSLDRSGSPYNEQFF. CDR3 DNA sequence: TGCGCCAGCAGCTTGGACAGGAGCGGGAGTCCGTACAATGAGCAGTTCTTC.

The rearrangement uses TRBV13 and TRBJ2-7, with 9 bases matching TRBD1. The CDR3 covers 14 residues. V dropped 5 bases and J dropped 7; count of bases not matched to a gene: 9. Per the germline V gene, CDR1 is PRHDT and CDR2 is FYEKMQ (reference sequence). The CDR3 here is CASSAGTGSREQYF. CDR3 nucleotides: TGTGCCAGCAGCGCCGGGACAGGGAGTAGGGAGCAGTACTTC. The full variable domain, rest sourced from reference TRBV13 and TRBJ2-7, is AAGVIQSPRHLIKEKRETATLKCYPIPRHDTVYWYQQGPGQDPQFLISFYEKMQSDKGSIPDRFSAQQFSDYHSELNMSSLELGDSALYFCASSAGTGSREQYFGPGTRLTVT.

The V gene is TRBV29-1, the J gene TRBJ2-1, with 10 positions matching TRBD2. Germline V gives CDR1 SQVTM, CDR2 ANQGSEA. Losses at the gene ends were 3 bases for V and 4 bases for J; bases not matched to a gene: 9. The CDR3 is 16 residues long. CDR3 nucleotides: TGCAGCGTTGAGGGACTAGCGTCAAGGCCGTACAATGAGCAGTTCTTC. As protein: CSVEGLASRPYNEQFF.

This chain uses TRBV27 with TRBJ1-1, with a possible D match to TRBD1 (5 bases). The germline V gene has CDR1 MNHEY and CDR2 SMNVEV (reference sequence). CDR3 size: 14 residues. The V and J ends lost 5 bases and 1 base respectively, with 11 bases between them. In DNA form, the CDR3 reads TGTGCCAGCAGTCCCCCCGACAGGAACACTGAAGCTTTCTTT. It is translated as CASSPPDRNTEAFF.